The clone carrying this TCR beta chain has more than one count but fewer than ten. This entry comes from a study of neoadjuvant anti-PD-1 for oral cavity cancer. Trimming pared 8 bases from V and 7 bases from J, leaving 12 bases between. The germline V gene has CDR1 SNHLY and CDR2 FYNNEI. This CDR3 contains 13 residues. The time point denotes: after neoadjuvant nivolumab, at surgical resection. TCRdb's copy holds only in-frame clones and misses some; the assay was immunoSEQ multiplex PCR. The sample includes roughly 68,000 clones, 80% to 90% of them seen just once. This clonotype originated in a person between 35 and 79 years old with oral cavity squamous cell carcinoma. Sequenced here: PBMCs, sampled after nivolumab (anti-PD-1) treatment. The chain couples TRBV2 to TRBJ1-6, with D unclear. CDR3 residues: CASAASGNSPLHF. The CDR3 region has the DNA TGTGCCAGCGCGGCCTCGGGAAATTCACCCCTCCACTTT.